Listed below are T cell receptor beta chains from one sample, sequenced in a study of cytomegalovirus exposure and HLA in healthy donors. Produced via immunoSEQ multiplex PCR; TCRdb's table is partial and in-frame only. Here the sample spans about 77,000 clones, roughly 75% being singletons. Sequencing was performed on PBMCs. These receptors originate from a woman aged 40 to 50 in good health and CMV-seronegative. The CDR3 runs from the conserved cysteine through the conserved F or W. A D gene is named only where the DNA matches it firmly.

v_call d_call cdr3_aa
TRBV28 . CASSLEERNTEAFF
TRBV5-4 . CASSLGGSNSGNTIYF
TRBV5-5 TRBD1 CASRSLDRVNTEAFF
TRBV2 TRBD1 CASSEGPGQDYGYTF
TRBV28 TRBD1 CASSPGTGGYTEAFF
TRBV2 . CASSDVYSGEKLFF
TRBV5-1 . CASSGGASGNTIYF
TRBV5-1 TRBD1 CASSLTAGQPYGYTF
TRBV30 TRBD1 CAWTTGPTIYF
TRBV30 TRBD1 CAWSVGQGVNEKLFF
TRBV15 TRBD1 CATSRTRTGKIYEQYF
TRBV30 TRBD2 CAWTPPGLAGIYEQYF
TRBV6-5 . CASSYQLANTDTQYF
TRBV5-4 TRBD1 CASSLPPRGTEIGYTF
TRBV28 TRBD1 CASLDRGLGELFF
TRBV30 . CAWSGAQGKGYEQYF
TRBV6-1 . CASRGGDYSNQPQHF
TRBV5-5 TRBD1 CASTGTGITGELFF
TRBV29-1 . CSVGQGLSYEQYF
TRBV6-6 TRBD2 CASSRTSGGVNEQFF
TRBV28 TRBD2 CASSPLAGASTDTQYF
TRBV19 . CASSLPRQKEAFF
TRBV10-3 . CAISEGTGQETQYF
TRBV27 TRBD1 CASCPGGTGDTEAFF
TRBV4-3 TRBD1 CASSQVPGQGWQETQYF
TRBV19 . CASSIGQIIRTGELFF
TRBV5-1 . CASSLVAENTEAFF
TRBV2 . CASRGQGDGYTF
TRBV5-1 TRBD2 CASSLVSGRPGEQYF